This entry is about one T cell receptor (beta chain). This clone was recorded once. There is no known antigen for this receptor. No base quality information exists; no much larger clone differs at one position. These data come from a study of cytomegalovirus exposure and HLA in healthy donors listed by TCRdb under 2017. Turning to the overall study: In an earlier analysis of under 750 of the donors, under 300 Gb of sequence data and 120 million or so unique TCR beta sequences from 150 million to 200 million T cells were reported. About 280 gigabases of sequencing data and approximately 85 million unique TCR sequences were included in an early release covering 550 to 800 HLA-typed donors. Of the roughly 400 genotyped donors, roughly 80% fell in the genetic ancestry cluster associated with self-reported Caucasian donors. The study was designed to test whether signatures of past pathogen exposure could be identified by cataloging public T cell receptors. Using immunosequencing, the study profiled T cell repertoires from around 670 subjects and related those repertoires to cytomegalovirus serostatus. Along with the roughly 610-subject first cohort, a separate validation cohort of over 90 different subjects was used. To predict cytomegalovirus infection status, the study combined high-throughput TCR immunosequencing, statistical association of individual TCRs with disease status, and machine learning. A later analysis re-examined previously published TCR beta repertoires from 600 to 700 donors and added high-resolution HLA genotyping to investigate patterns of TCR occurrence. In the later analysis, no new phenotypic data were used to find candidate immune exposures; instead, reliance was placed on TCR beta sequences and their occurrence across donors. In an earlier analysis of a few hundred of the donors, high-throughput TCR beta sequencing was used to judge whether each TCR beta V gene segment behaved as functional or pseudogenic. Donor age, sex, ethnicity and CMV serostatus were compiled together with the repertoire data. In a later genetic analysis, genome-wide SNP genotypes for about 65% of the roughly 700 donors were used, and that subset was treated as a discovery cohort. Every discovery cohort repertoire had been produced on one sequencing platform. HLA typing covered class I and class II loci at four-digit resolution. The number of donors typed differed by locus, with roughly 629-640 for A, B, C, DRB1 and DQB1, around 500 for DQA1, approximately 570 for DPA1, and 450 to 480 for DPB1. Five DR-DQ haplotypes were handled as single units for association and clustering, since linkage in the cohort was strong. Across around 400 genotyped donors of the cohort, an average of 235,054 unique TCR beta nucleotide sequences per donor were sequenced, and approximately 19% of those sequences were non-productive.

The cohort was made up of about 670 healthy bone marrow donors. At the time of sampling, all cohort members were nominally healthy, though unrecorded immune exposures were likely present. The donor was CMV seronegative and was included in the group of a few hundred seronegative cohort members. A peripheral blood sample was collected from each donor, and TCR beta sequencing was performed on peripheral blood mononuclear cells. Genomic DNA was extracted from the blood cell samples with the Qiagen DNeasy Blood Extraction Kit. Library preparation was by the immunoSEQ multiplex PCR assay. For the multiplex PCR, a mixture combining 60 forward primers for TCR Vbeta segments and 13 reverse primers for TCR Jbeta segments was used. The CDR3 region of rearranged TCR beta genes was amplified from genomic DNA by a multiplex PCR assay. On the Illumina HiSeq System, the amplified TCR beta libraries were sequenced as 87-base-pair reads. Concerning the study's data processing: A later analysis counted 65 million to 90 million unique TCR beta chains across the 550 to 800 repertoires, and 9.5 million to 11 million of these chains were shared by at least two donors. A nearest-neighbor algorithm error-corrected the raw reads and collapsed the reads into unique sequences, merging closely related sequences to remove PCR and sequencing errors. Alignment of CDR3 sequences to IMGT reference sequences was used to assign V, D and J gene segments. For a sequence to be retained, at least a six-nucleotide match to both a V gene segment and a J gene segment was required. A rearrangement was called productive if the CDR3 had no stop codons and remained in frame with V and J, and every other rearrangement was called non-productive. Following IMGT convention, CDR3 was defined as the stretch from the second conserved V-encoded cysteine to the conserved J-encoded phenylalanine. In an earlier analysis of around 570 of the donors, sequences lacking an unambiguous match to a single V gene segment were excluded. An earlier analysis of a few hundred of the donors called V segments functional above 56.7% productive rearrangements and segregating when the between-donor standard deviation exceeded 5%. To diagnose cytomegalovirus status from the catalog of TCR beta chain sequences, a statistical classification framework was built. V and J gene assignment, in a later analysis, came from comparing TCR nucleotide sequences with IMGT/GENE-DB human TR gene sequences. A later analysis assigned CDR3 sequences and most-parsimonious VDJ recombination scenarios with the TCRdist pipeline. A later analysis defined each TCR beta chain by its CDR3 amino acid sequence plus V-gene family, and excluded reads lacking a unique V-gene family. As a way to deal with suspected cross-contamination and a sequencing artifact, a later analysis dropped 450 to 700 nucleotide sequences that were highly shared and had low generation probability. In a later analysis, a clonal expansion index for each public chain was calculated from normalized within-repertoire ranks of inferred template counts. In a later analysis, generation probabilities were computed using a VDJ recombination model fitted to out-of-frame rearrangements, and the results were checked against IGoR. In a later analysis, TCR-TCR, TCR-HLA and TCR-CMV co-occurrence was scored with hypergeometric tests, and a repertoire-size bias correction was applied to TCR pairs. A later analysis estimated false discovery rates by permuting HLA or CMV assignments 20 times. In a later analysis, co-occurring TCRs were grouped using DBSCAN, with TCRdist sequence similarity added in when clustering inside HLA-allele-positive subsets. Repertoires with fewer than 30,000 or more than 120,000 public chains were left out of co-occurrence clustering, as were about 5 repertoires with anomalous nucleotide sharing. TCRdb provides this immuneACCESS table in a form limited to in-frame rearrangements. Some clones are lacking; in checked studies, under half of them reflect an unresolved V gene, and why the rest are absent is not known. V and J calls and clone size are those listed in that table; D and trimming were worked out from the DNA. Present in this sample are more than 100,000 clones, about four fifths of which were seen just once. The ten most abundant clones make up 1.1% to 1.5% of the sample.

From V the trimming removes 1 base and from J it removes 0 bases, while the gene matches leave 5 bases of the junction unaccounted for. The germline V gene yields SGHTA for CDR1 and FQGNSA for CDR2. Measured from the cysteine to the phenylalanine, the CDR3 is 16 residues long. The sequence is cut down to CDR3 DNA, 48 bases in frame from base 1. Overall study results and their limits: Correlated functional status among segregating V segments might be attributable to linkage disequilibrium, but an unknown experimental factor could not be ruled out. Because some donors lacked HLA typing at each locus, the association tests relied only on the typed subset. According to a later genetic analysis, donors in an Asian-associated ancestry cluster had fewer N-insertions in productive TCRs than the approximately 700-donor mean. Most TCR sequences were seen in very few donors, while some public TCRs were found in many individuals. In the study, 150 to 200 TCR beta chains were listed as associated with cytomegalovirus. In a later genetic analysis, a missense DCLRE1C variant was associated with V-gene and J-gene trimming of TCR beta chains, and the association was replicated in an independent cohort. It was suggested by the authors that the approach could potentially be generalized to other disease states and immunological phenotypes. Broadly in line with IMGT annotations, most TCR beta V segments showed up in productive rearrangements about 87% or about 30% of the time in an earlier analysis of around 600 of the donors. According to a later analysis, parvovirus B19, influenza, CMV and Epstein-Barr virus appeared linked to several top co-occurrence clusters. Three of the identified cytomegalovirus-associated TCR beta chains were confirmed in vitro to be specific for cytomegalovirus antigens. The presence/absence analyses assumed that sequencing depth was roughly uniform across donors, and that assumption may not be true. CMV serostatus was the only immune exposure information available for the cohort. In both the original and validation cohorts, the classifier was reported to diagnose cytomegalovirus status with high specificity and sensitivity. Most CMV-associated TCR beta chains appeared to be HLA-restricted in a later analysis, and the HLA associations seemed to be driven largely by CMV exposure. Compared with equally common non-associated chains, HLA-associated TCR beta chains in a later analysis were more clonally expanded and had lower generation probabilities. According to a later analysis, TCR association rates differed among HLA loci, with DRB1 alleles showing the most associated TCRs and HLA-C alleles showing the fewest. Because counts were too low, 15 or so rarely observed V segments, including chromosome 9 orphons, were excluded from the earlier analysis of 500 to 700 of the donors. A cluster of highly shared sequence variants was judged likely to be a technical artifact of the sequencing pipeline. Some IMGT-functional V segments, including TRBV6-2 and TRBV6-3, could not be distinguished by the 87-base-pair reads and were therefore excluded. A later analysis associated 15,000 to 20,000 TCR beta sequences with specific HLA alleles at a false discovery rate of 0.05. When HLA alleles, especially DR and DQ, strongly co-occurred, TCR associations were difficult to assign to individual alleles. A further reported finding was that TCR beta sequences accurately predicted the HLA-A and HLA-B alleles for most subjects in the first cohort. In this cohort, only TCR beta chains were sequenced, and detectable features were limited by the absence of alpha or paired-chain data.

The TCR originated in a woman aged 35 to 49 in good health and CMV-seronegative. The sample taken for sequencing was PBMCs. The sequence joins TRBV7-2 to TRBJ2-7, and 8 junctional nucleotides match TRBD2. The encoded CDR3 is CASSLVGAGGSYEQYF. The nucleotide sequence reads as follows: TGTGCCAGCAGCTTAGTGGGTGCGGGGGGCTCCTACGAGCAGTACTTC.